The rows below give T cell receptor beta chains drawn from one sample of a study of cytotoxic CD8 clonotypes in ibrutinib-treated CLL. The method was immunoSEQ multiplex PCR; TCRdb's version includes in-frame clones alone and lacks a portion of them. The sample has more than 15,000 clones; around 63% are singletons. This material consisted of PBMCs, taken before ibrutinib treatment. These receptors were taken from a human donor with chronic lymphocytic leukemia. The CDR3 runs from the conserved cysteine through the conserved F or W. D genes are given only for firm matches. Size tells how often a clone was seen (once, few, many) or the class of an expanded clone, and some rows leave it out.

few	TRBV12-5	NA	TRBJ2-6	CASGPSGANVLTF	TGTGCTAGTGGTCCGTCTGGGGCCAACGTCCTGACTTTC
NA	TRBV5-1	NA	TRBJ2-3	CASSPGSAVFVDTQYF	TGCGCCAGCAGCCCTGGGTCGGCGGTGTTCGTGGATACGCAGTATTTT
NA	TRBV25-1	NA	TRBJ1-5	CASSELGADNQPQHF	TGTGCCAGCAGTGAATTGGGGGCGGACAATCAGCCCCAGCATTTT
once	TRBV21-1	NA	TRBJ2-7	CASSKEDRLYEQYF	TGTGCCAGCAGCAAAGAGGACAGGCTGTACGAGCAGTACTTC
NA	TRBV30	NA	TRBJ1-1	CALRAEYVTEAFF	TGTGCCCTACGGGCAGAATACGTGACTGAAGCTTTCTTT
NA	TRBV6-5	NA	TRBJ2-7	CASSSTTGGHEQYF	TGTGCCAGCAGTTCTACTACCGGAGGGCACGAGCAGTACTTC
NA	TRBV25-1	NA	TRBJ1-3	CASSEGTRNTIYF	TGTGCCAGCAGTGAAGGGACAAGAAACACCATATATTTT
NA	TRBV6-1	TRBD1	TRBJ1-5	CASSSRDRGPQHF	TGTGCCAGCAGTTCCCGGGACAGGGGGCCCCAGCATTTT
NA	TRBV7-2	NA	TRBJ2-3	CASSLNPGTGDTQYF	TGTGCCAGCAGCTTAAACCCGGGGACCGGAGATACGCAGTATTTT
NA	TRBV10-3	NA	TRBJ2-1	CAITDGNEQFF	TGTGCCATCACCGACGGGAATGAGCAGTTCTTC
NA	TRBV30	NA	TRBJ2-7	CACTGGGSYEQYF	TGTGCCTGCACGGGTGGGGGTTCCTACGAGCAGTACTTC
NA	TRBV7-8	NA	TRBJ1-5	CASSLGARSNQPQHF	TGTGCCAGCAGCTTAGGCGCGCGGAGCAATCAGCCCCAGCATTTT
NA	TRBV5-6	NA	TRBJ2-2	CASSLQERVASNTGELFF	TGTGCCAGCAGCTTGCAAGAAAGGGTTGCTTCGAACACCGGGGAGCTGTTTTTT
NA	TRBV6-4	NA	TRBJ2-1	CASSDSSSSYNEQFF	TGTGCCAGCAGTGACTCGTCTTCCTCCTACAATGAGCAGTTCTTC
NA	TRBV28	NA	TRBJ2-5	CASSLRKGGETQYF	TGTGCCAGCAGTTTAAGGAAAGGGGGGGAGACCCAGTACTTC
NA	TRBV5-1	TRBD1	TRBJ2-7	CASSLPRVPGQGWEYEQYF	TGCGCCAGCAGCTTACCGAGGGTCCCGGGACAGGGTTGGGAGTACGAGCAGTACTTC
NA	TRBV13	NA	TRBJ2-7	CASSSRTAITGEQYF	TGTGCCAGCAGCTCTCGGACAGCAATCACTGGCGAGCAGTACTTC
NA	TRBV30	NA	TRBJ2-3	CAWSPRLGIGVNTQYF	TGTGCCTGGAGTCCCAGGTTAGGCATAGGGGTAAATACGCAGTATTTT